This T cell receptor beta chain is drawn from a study of T cell repertoires in cytomegalovirus infection. Background on the study: Public TCR beta signature analysis indicated the presence of both CMV infection and matching HLA type.

Study-wide points: There were HLA-C-restricted CMV-specific TCR beta clonotypes dominating the ex vivo response.

One entry per CDR3 protein, called by TCRdb with MiXCR from the reads. The sample shows under 500,000 distinct CDR3 sequences, under 55% of them seen only once. Comment on this clonotype: Its antigen is unidentified.

Sequencing used cultured PBMCs, obtained from culture after CMV antigen stimulation. The sequence was obtained from a human donor in good health (CMV status not recorded). Some clones in this sample may be carry-over from other donors' samples.

The CDR3 nucleotides are TGTGCCATCAGCACACCCGGGACAGGGTTAAGCGAGCAGTACTTC. Protein sequence: CAISTPGTGLSEQYF. The chain carries TRBV10-3 and TRBJ2-7, with TRBD1 identical over 9 bases. This CDR3 spans 15 amino acids. J lost 6 bases, V lost 6 bases, and 12 bases had no gene match. Per germline, CDR1 ENHRY and CDR2 SYGVKD.